The rows below give T cell receptor beta chains drawn from one sample of a study of shared clonotypes between healthy human individuals. TCRdb keeps only in-frame clones here, not all; method: immunoSEQ multiplex PCR. The data contain about 2 million clones, about 95% of them seen just once; the ten biggest clones take up roughly 1.1%. The sequenced sample consisted of naive CD8+ T cells sorted from blood. The receptor set was obtained from a man aged 18 to 30 in good health. Both conserved end residues are trimmed from each CDR3. Fields, in order: V gene, D gene, CDR3 protein. D genes are given only for firm matches.

V: TRBV5-4; D: -; CDR3: ASSLVLAASTDTQY
V: TRBV7-9; D: -; CDR3: ASSFQNFYNSPLH
V: TRBV29-1; D: -; CDR3: SVEGRQQTNTEAF
V: TRBV27; D: -; CDR3: ASSPGGTGGNIQY
V: TRBV28; D: TRBD1; CDR3: ASSFDRGTGELF
V: TRBV6-1; D: -; CDR3: ASWGSSYEQY
V: TRBV7-9; D: TRBD2; CDR3: ASSRLSLSGGSYNEQF
V: TRBV7-9; D: -; CDR3: ASSLPLQDTDTQY
V: TRBV18; D: TRBD2; CDR3: ASSPPKGFTSGSSYNEQF
V: TRBV7-9; D: -; CDR3: ASSLAEQF